This T cell receptor (beta chain) was sequenced in a study of T cells after posttransplantation cyclophosphamide. TCRdb keeps only in-frame clones here, not all; method: immunoSEQ multiplex PCR. Among tens of thousands of clones, around 93% were seen once, and the ten largest hold approximately 2.7%. CDR3 length: 15 residues. Germline CDR1 reads KGHSH; CDR2 reads LQKENI. With 2 bases clipped from V and 0 bases from J, the junction kept 1 base outside the gene matches. The chain has TRBV18 and TRBJ2-7; 10 nucleotides line up with TRBD1. Sample: PBMCs. The TCR sequence derives from a woman between 25 and 40 years old in good health and a related stem cell transplant donor. CDR3 DNA sequence: TGTGCCAGCTCACCAGGACAGGGGGGCTCCTACGAGCAGTACTTC. Translating it yields CASSPGQGGSYEQYF.